The next 30 T cell receptor beta chains were all read from a single sample in a study of T cell changes during pregnancy in multiple sclerosis. The protocol was immunoSEQ multiplex PCR, while the TCRdb copy is restricted to in-frame clones and leaves out a portion. This repertoire shows 70,000 to 75,000 clones, 80% to 90% found once; its top ten account for 3% to 3.5%. The specimen comprised peripheral blood, sampled before pregnancy. The receptor source for this set is a female donor with multiple sclerosis, enrolled in a pregnancy study.

The chain combines TRBV19 with TRBJ1-2; 9 bases are shared with TRBD1. In germline, CDR1 is LNHDA, CDR2 SQIVND (reference sequence). Trimming at V came to 4 bases and at J to 4 bases, leaving 13 bases not matched to a gene. The length of the CDR3 is 17 residues. The CDR3 nucleotides are TGTGCCAGTAGTAGGGGACAGGGTGGGAAGCCTTTCTATGGCTACACCTTC. It translates to CASSRGQGGKPFYGYTF. Complete variable domain (other parts from reference TRBV19 and TRBJ1-2): DGGITQSPKYLFRKEGQNVTLSCEQNLNHDAMYWYRQDPGQGLRLIYYSQIVNDFQKGDIAEGYSVSREKKESFPLTVTSAQKNPTAFYLCASSRGQGGKPFYGYTFGSGTRLTVV.

The chain couples TRBV2 to TRBJ2-7; 7 bases are shared with TRBD1. The V and J ends lost 3 bases and 4 bases, in that order; junction bases with no gene match: 9. The CDR3 extends over 15 amino acids. Germline V lookup: CDR1 SNHLY, CDR2 FYNNEI. The CDR3 reads CASSEARGQSYEQYF. The DNA for the CDR3 is TGTGCCAGCAGTGAGGCCAGGGGACAGTCTTACGAGCAGTACTTC.

The chain carries TRBV14 and TRBJ1-1, with D unresolved. Germline CDR1 reads SGHDN; CDR2 reads FVKESK. The ends were cut back, 3 bases at V and 2 bases at J, with 7 bases in the middle. The CDR3 is 13 residues long. The chain's CDR3 is CASSHSTNTEAFF. DNA of the CDR3: TGTGCCAGCAGCCACTCTACTAACACTGAAGCTTTCTTT. The complete variable domain, with remaining parts taken from reference TRBV14 and TRBJ1-1, reads EAGVTQFPSHSVIEKGQTVTLRCDPISGHDNLYWYRRVMGKEIKFLLHFVKESKQDESGMPNNRFLAERTGGTYSTLKVQPAELEDSGVYFCASSHSTNTEAFFGQGTRLTVV.

This clone appeared once. The chain joins TRBV19 to TRBJ2-1, with 7 bases lining up with TRBD2. CDR1 is LNHDA and CDR2 is SQIVND in the germline V gene (reference sequence). Losses at the gene ends were 5 bases for V and 2 bases for J; bases not matched to a gene: 3. The CDR3 is made up of 14 amino acids. The CDR3 region has the DNA TGTGCCAGTAGTGCAGGACTAGCCTACAATGAGCAGTTCTTC. This translates into CASSAGLAYNEQFF.

J is TRBJ2-7 and V is TRBV27; the match to TRBD2 covers 7 bases. The CDR3 is made up of 13 amino acids. Losses at the gene ends were 7 bases for V and 3 bases for J; bases not matched to a gene: 6. From germline, CDR1 is MNHEY and CDR2 SMNVEV (reference sequence). Here the CDR3 DNA reads TGTGCCAGCACGGGGGGATCCTTCTACGAGCAGTACTTC. Protein: CASTGGSFYEQYF.

This sequence joins TRBV14 and TRBJ2-7, with D possibly matching TRBD2 (6 bases). The V gene's germline CDR1 is SGHDN and CDR2 FVKESK. V dropped 1 base and J dropped 2 bases, with 15 bases sitting between them. The CDR3 has 16 residues. CDR3 coding DNA: TGTGCCAGCAGCCAAGGAGGTTACGGAGGGACCTACGAGCAGTACTTC. Translated, it gives CASSQGGYGGTYEQYF.

The V gene is TRBV7-2, the J gene TRBJ2-7; maybe TRBD2 (6 bases). The germline gives CDR1 SGHTA, CDR2 FQGNSA. V lost 7 bases, J lost 1 base, and 14 bases lay in between. The CDR3 loop spans 14 amino acids. This CDR3 is CASTHPGTSYEQYF. CDR3 nucleotides: TGTGCCAGCACCCATCCCGGGACTTCCTACGAGCAGTACTTC.

This clone showed up just a few times. The J gene is TRBJ2-1, the V gene TRBV4-1; 14 bases line up with TRBD2. V was pared by 1 base and J by 6 bases, with 8 bases of the junction left unmatched. The CDR3 is 18 amino acids. Germline CDR1 is MGHRA and CDR2 is YSYEKL. The CDR3 region is CASSQVDMGLAGANEQFF. The CDR3 bases are TGCGCCAGCAGCCAAGTGGACATGGGACTAGCGGGGGCCAATGAGCAGTTCTTC.

This sequence joins TRBV6-5 and TRBJ2-3; D remains unclear. From germline, CDR1 is MNHEY and CDR2 SVGAGI. Trimming stripped 8 bases from V and 4 bases from J, with 10 bases between. CDR3 size: 12 residues. CDR3 DNA sequence: TGTGCCAGCGCGGAGAGCCCAGATACGCAGTATTTT. Residues: CASAESPDTQYF.

This clone has more than one count but fewer than ten. J is TRBJ1-5 and V is TRBV23-1; the match to TRBD1 covers 8 bases. TRBV23-1 is marked as an open reading frame, function uncertain. The CDR3 has 15 amino acids. J was trimmed by 5 bases and V by 7 bases; bases with no gene match: 10. CDR3 in DNA: TGCGCCAGCATCGTTGCGGACAGGGCAGATCAGCCCCAGCATTTT. This sequence encodes CASIVADRADQPQHF.

In nucleotides, the CDR3 is TGCAGCGTTTCACAGGGACGAACTGAAGCTTTCTTT. It is translated as CSVSQGRTEAFF. The genes are TRBV29-1 and TRBJ1-1, with D maybe TRBD1 (6 bases). The germline CDR1 and CDR2 sequences are SQVTM and ANQGSEA. The CDR3 has 12 amino acids. Trimming shortened V by 5 bases and J by 5 bases, and 12 bases separated the two germline ends.

The genes are TRBV30 and TRBJ2-7, with 9 bases lining up with TRBD1. The CDR3 is 16 amino acids. Looked up from germline, CDR1 is GTSNPN and CDR2 is SVGIG (reference sequence). With V trimmed by 3 bases and J by 2 bases, 11 bases remained unmatched. The CDR3 region has the DNA TGTGCCTGGAGCGCCCAACAGGGGGCCCCTCCCTACGAGCAGTACTTC. Translating gives CAWSAQQGAPPYEQYF.

The chain has TRBV5-4 and TRBJ1-2, with 9 bases identical to TRBD1. The junction had 12 bases not matched to a gene; V was cut back by 0 bases and J by 6 bases. Germline lookup yields CDR1 SGHNT and CDR2 YYREEE (reference sequence). The CDR3 covers 17 residues. Here the CDR3 DNA reads TGTGCCAGCAGCTTGGTCTTTGGGACAGGGCCCCTAGATGGCTACACCTTC. It yields the protein CASSLVFGTGPLDGYTF.

The chain couples TRBV29-1 to TRBJ2-7; TRBD2 matches at 10 bases. CDR1 and CDR2 from the germline V gene are SQVTM and ANQGSEA. CDR3 length equals 13 residues. V lost 5 bases to trimming and J lost 3 bases; unmatched junction nucleotides: 4. The chain's CDR3 is CSVQVAGGYEQYF. CDR3 DNA: TGCAGCGTTCAAGTAGCGGGAGGCTACGAGCAGTACTTC.

The V call is TRBV15, the J call TRBJ1-5; D remains ambiguous. The CDR3 is made up of 10 amino acids. Trimming took 11 bases from V and 2 from J, leaving 4 bases between them. Looked up from germline, CDR1 is LNHNV and CDR2 is YYDKDF (reference sequence). Here the CDR3 DNA reads TGTGCCGGAGGCAATCAGCCCCAGCATTTT. It yields the protein CAGGNQPQHF.

This clone has more than one count but fewer than ten. The CDR3 here is CASSLWGLSYEQYF. For the CDR3, the DNA is TGTGCCAGCAGCTTGTGGGGCCTCTCCTACGAGCAGTACTTC. J is TRBJ2-7 and V is TRBV5-4; the D gene is possibly TRBD1 (5 bases). This CDR3 region has 14 residues. Germline V gene data show CDR1 as SGHNT and CDR2 as YYREEE (reference sequence). The V gene lost 1 base and the J gene lost 0 bases, with 8 bases spanning the gap.

The chain recombines TRBV18 with TRBJ2-7; 7 bases line up with TRBD2. Unmatched junction bases numbered 1, after V lost 3 bases and J lost 5 bases. The CDR3 runs 12 residues. CDR1 and CDR2 (germline): KGHSH, LQKENI. In DNA form, the CDR3 reads TGTGCCAGCTCACCGGCGGGGGACGAGCAGTACTTC. It translates to CASSPAGDEQYF.

The genes are TRBV7-9 and TRBJ1-6, with D unclear. The V and J ends lost 1 base and 10 bases respectively, with 11 bases between them. CDR3 length equals 14 residues. Germline V gene sequence: CDR1 SEHNR, CDR2 FQNEAQ (reference sequence). CDR3 in DNA: TGTGCCAGCAGCTTAGACGGTAGTACCTCACCCCTCCACTTT. Protein product: CASSLDGSTSPLHF.

This chain uses TRBV5-1 with TRBJ2-7; 9 nucleotides line up with TRBD2. The ends lost 7 bases at V and 6 bases at J; junction bases unmatched: 14. The CDR3 is 15 amino acids. Germline loops: CDR1 SGHRS, CDR2 YFSETQ. The CDR3 region is CASRSPGTSNGEQYF. CDR3 bases: TGCGCCAGCCGAAGCCCCGGGACTAGCAACGGCGAGCAGTACTTC. Drawing the rest from reference TRBV5-1 and TRBJ2-7, the complete variable domain is KAGVTQTPRYLIKTRGQQVTLSCSPISGHRSVSWYQQTPGQGLQFLFEYFSETQRNKGNFPGRFSGRQFSNSRSEMNVSTLELGDSALYLCASRSPGTSNGEQYFGPGTRLTVT.

The V and J genes are TRBV18 and TRBJ1-1; D unresolved. This CDR3 contains 16 residues. Germline CDR1 is KGHSH and CDR2 is LQKENI. V lost 1 base, J lost 1 base, and 13 bases lay in between. CDR3 sequence: CASSPRGMTGNTEAFF. In nucleotides, the CDR3 is TGTGCCAGCTCACCACGCGGAATGACGGGGAACACTGAAGCTTTCTTT.

The chain uses TRBV5-1 and TRBJ1-1; no reliable D call. V gave up 5 bases and J gave up 2 bases, with 7 bases separating them. This CDR3 is 12 amino acids long. CDR1 is SGHRS, CDR2 YFSETQ, per germline. The CDR3 bases are TGCGCCAGCAGTCTTCTAAACACTGAAGCTTTCTTT. It yields the protein CASSLLNTEAFF.

Remarks on this clone: A read error may account for a junction end that differs from germline. J is TRBJ1-6 and V is TRBV13; unclear D gene. The CDR3 sequence is 15 residues long. Germline V gene sequence: CDR1 PRHDT, CDR2 FYEKMQ (reference sequence). The DNA for the CDR3 is TGTGCCAGCAGCGTAGGACTGATATCAAATTCACCCCTCCACTTT. Translation: CASSVGLISNSPLHF.

This rearrangement joins TRBV12-5 to TRBJ2-2, with 7 positions matching TRBD1. Per germline, CDR1 LGHNT and CDR2 FRNRAP. The V segment lost 5 bases and the J segment 0 bases; nucleotides outside the gene matches: 6. The CDR3 covers 16 residues. In nucleotides, the CDR3 is TGTGCTAGTGGTCGAGGGACAGCCCCGAACACCGGGGAGCTGTTTTTT. It is translated as CASGRGTAPNTGELFF.

The chain carries TRBV6-5 and TRBJ1-1; possible D gene TRBD1, 5 bases. V was trimmed by 2 bases and J by 0 bases, leaving 13 bases between them. CDR1 MNHEY and CDR2 SVGAGI come from the germline V gene. The CDR3 has 16 residues. CDR3 protein: CASSYDGGGMNTEAFF. CDR3 DNA sequence: TGTGCCAGCAGTTACGATGGGGGGGGGATGAACACTGAAGCTTTCTTT.

This clone has just a few counts. The chain employs TRBV2 and TRBJ1-1; D gene unclear. The CDR3 is 15 amino acids. The ends were cut back, 2 bases at V and 1 base at J, with 11 bases in the middle. CDR1 and CDR2 from the germline V gene are SNHLY and FYNNEI. In DNA form, the CDR3 reads TGTGCCAGCAGTGAACGGGGAGAGGGGAACACTGAAGCTTTCTTT. Protein product: CASSERGEGNTEAFF.

This chain joins TRBV7-9 and TRBJ2-7, with 7 positions matching TRBD1. Germline CDR1 reads SEHNR; CDR2 reads FQNEAQ (reference sequence). This CDR3 is built from 13 residues. V dropped 6 bases and J dropped 5; count of bases not matched to a gene: 7. Written as DNA, the CDR3 is TGTGCCAGCAGTACTCAACAGGGGAACGAGCAGTACTTC. As protein: CASSTQQGNEQYF.

The V and J genes are TRBV6-1 and TRBJ1-1, with TRBD1 matching 8 bases. The CDR3 spans 16 residues. V trimming: 4 bases; J trimming: 0 bases; junction bases outside the gene matches: 7. Germline-derived CDR1 and CDR2 are MNHNS and SASEGT. Written as DNA, the CDR3 is TGTGCCAGCAGTGTGGGGACAGGCATGATGAACACTGAAGCTTTCTTT. Translation gives CASSVGTGMMNTEAFF.

This chain uses TRBV27 with TRBJ1-2; perhaps TRBD1 as D (6 bases). V gave up 2 bases and J gave up 4 bases, with 23 bases separating them. Germline V gene lookup returns CDR1 MNHEY and CDR2 SMNVEV (reference sequence). The CDR3 length is 18 residues. This CDR3 reads CASSLGPPQGSFLYGYTF. CDR3 nucleotide sequence: TGTGCCAGCAGTTTAGGACCACCACAGGGATCCTTTCTCTATGGCTACACCTTC.

CDR3 coding DNA: TGCGCCAGCTCATCCGGGACTCCCTTCACCGGGGAGCTGTTTTTT. This sequence encodes CASSSGTPFTGELFF. The V and J genes are TRBV10-1 and TRBJ2-2; D is possibly TRBD2 (6 bases). Trimming removed 8 bases at V and 4 bases at J, with 17 bases between. Germline V lookup: CDR1 WNHNN, CDR2 SYGVQD (reference sequence). This CDR3 spans 15 amino acids.

The chain carries TRBV4-1 and TRBJ1-2; a weak D match, TRBD1 (5 bases). The V end was cut by 0 bases, the J end by 3 bases, with 17 bases between. The CDR3 runs to 17 residues. Per germline, CDR1 MGHRA and CDR2 YSYEKL. DNA of the CDR3: TGCGCCAGCAGCCAAGAGGGGCCGACAGATATCTACTATGGCTACACCTTC. Protein sequence: CASSQEGPTDIYYGYTF.